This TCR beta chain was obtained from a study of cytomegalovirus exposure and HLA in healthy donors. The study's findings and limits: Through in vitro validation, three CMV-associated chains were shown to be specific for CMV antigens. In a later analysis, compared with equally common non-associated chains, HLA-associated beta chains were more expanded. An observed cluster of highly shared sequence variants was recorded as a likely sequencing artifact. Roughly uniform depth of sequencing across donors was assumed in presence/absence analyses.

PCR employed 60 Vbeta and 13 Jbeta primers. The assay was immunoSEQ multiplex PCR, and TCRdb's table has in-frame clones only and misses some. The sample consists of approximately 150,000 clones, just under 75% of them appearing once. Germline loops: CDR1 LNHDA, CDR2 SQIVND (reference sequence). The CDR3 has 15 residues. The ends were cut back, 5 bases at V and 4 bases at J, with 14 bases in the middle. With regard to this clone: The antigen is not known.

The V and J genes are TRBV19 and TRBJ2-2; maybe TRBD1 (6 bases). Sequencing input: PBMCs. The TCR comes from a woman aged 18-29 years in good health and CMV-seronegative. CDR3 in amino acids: CASSALNRATGELFF. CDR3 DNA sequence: TGTGCCAGTAGTGCATTAAACAGGGCCACCGGGGAGCTGTTTTTT.